This T cell receptor beta chain was identified during a study of cytomegalovirus exposure and HLA in healthy donors. Study conclusions and caveats: Analyses of presence/absence relied on an assumption of roughly uniform sequencing depth across donors. TCR beta chains numbering 150 to 200 were designated cytomegalovirus-associated.

The PCR had 60 Vbeta and 13 Jbeta primers. Sequencing was performed with immunoSEQ multiplex PCR; in TCRdb, only in-frame clones are kept and a portion is missing. Of more than 95,000 clones in the sample, roughly 80% are singletons; the top ten hold 4.5% to 5%. Looked up from germline, CDR1 is MDHEN and CDR2 is SYDVKM. The V gene end was trimmed by 2 bases and the J gene end by 5 bases; junction bases not matched to a gene: 8. This CDR3 contains 16 residues. With regard to this clone: Its cognate antigen is unknown.

The sequenced sample consisted of PBMCs. The source is a man aged 45-65 years in good health and CMV-seropositive. This chain links TRBV28 with TRBJ2-3; 9 bases match TRBD1. The CDR3 reads CASSLRPPTGGDTQYF. The CDR3 DNA sequence: TGTGCCAGCAGTTTAAGGCCCCCGACAGGGGGAGATACGCAGTATTTT.